This T cell receptor (beta chain) is from a study of radiation and T cells in renal cell carcinoma. The germline CDR1 and CDR2 sequences are SGDLS and YYNGEE. Deletions cut 0 bases from V and 1 base from J, with 25 bases between. The CDR3 consists of 20 residues. The method was immunoSEQ multiplex PCR; TCRdb's version includes in-frame clones alone and lacks a portion of them. The data hold 90,000 to 100,000 clones, with about 79% observed a single time. A remark on this clone: Its specificity is not known.

Points from the study as a whole: From baseline, blood top tumor clonotypes peaked at 2 weeks post-radiation.

Documented time point: blood 4 weeks post-SBRT, at nephrectomy. Treatment noted: 15 Gy SBRT to primary tumor, nephrectomy 4 weeks later. Nephrectomy followed 15 Gy stereotactic body radiation by 4 weeks. Clear cell pathology was present in this patient's renal cell carcinoma. Source: blood, taken from a patient whose treatment included radiotherapy and nephrectomy. This chain uses TRBV9 with TRBJ2-5; D perhaps matches TRBD2 (7 bases). This sequence originates from a man aged 60 to 69 with renal cell carcinoma. The CDR3, as DNA: TGTGCCAGCAGCGTAGACCCTTTTGCCCTAGGGGGGGGCCTCCAAGAGACCCAGTACTTC. Protein sequence: CASSVDPFALGGGLQETQYF.